This TCR beta chain was documented in a study of low-dose radiotherapy and immunotherapy resistance in tumors. For the study at large: A total of 6.5 Gy was given to Cohort 1 as 0.5 Gy per fraction every 2 weeks.

The CDR3 is 16 residues long, ends included. CDR1 and CDR2 (germline): SGHTA, FQGNSA. Primers used for first-strand cDNA, a TRAV- and TRBV-specific set, covered both alpha and beta chains. The authors amplified TCRs for 20 to 25 PCR cycles with a constant-region primer and a V-primer adapter. One entry per CDR3 protein results from TCRdb running MiXCR on the reads. The table has around 64,000 distinct CDR3 sequences, around a quarter seen once. On this clonotype itself: It is unclear where the CDR3 begins or ends on the DNA, so no DNA is shown, and the CDR3 is as TCRdb lists it.

Specified time point: before trial treatment. This clonotype was obtained from a male donor with rectosigmoid adenocarcinoma. This chain uses TRBV7-2 with TRBJ2-2; TRBD1 is taken as the D call from the table, unchecked against the DNA. The starting material was PBMCs, obtained before treatment. CDR3 residues: CASSLGAGVTGELFFF.